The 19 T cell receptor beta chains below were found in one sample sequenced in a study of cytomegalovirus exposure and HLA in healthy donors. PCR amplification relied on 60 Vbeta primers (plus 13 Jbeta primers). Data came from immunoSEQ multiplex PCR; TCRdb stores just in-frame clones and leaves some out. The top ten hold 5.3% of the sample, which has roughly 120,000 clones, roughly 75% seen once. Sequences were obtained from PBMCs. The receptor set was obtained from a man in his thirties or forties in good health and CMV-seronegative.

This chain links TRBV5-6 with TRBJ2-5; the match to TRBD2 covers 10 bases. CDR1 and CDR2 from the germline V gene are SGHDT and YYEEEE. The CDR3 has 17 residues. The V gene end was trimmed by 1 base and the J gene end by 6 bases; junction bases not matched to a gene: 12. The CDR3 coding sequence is TGTGCCAGCAGCTTGATAGCGGGGGGCGACATCGCGAAGACCCAGTACTTC. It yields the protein CASSLIAGGDIAKTQYF.

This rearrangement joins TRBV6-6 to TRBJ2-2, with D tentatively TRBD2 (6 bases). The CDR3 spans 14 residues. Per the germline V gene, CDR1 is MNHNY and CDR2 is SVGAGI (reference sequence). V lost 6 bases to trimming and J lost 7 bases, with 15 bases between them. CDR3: CASRIVARGGELFF. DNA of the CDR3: TGTGCCAGCAGGATTGTAGCGCGGGGCGGGGAGCTGTTTTTT.

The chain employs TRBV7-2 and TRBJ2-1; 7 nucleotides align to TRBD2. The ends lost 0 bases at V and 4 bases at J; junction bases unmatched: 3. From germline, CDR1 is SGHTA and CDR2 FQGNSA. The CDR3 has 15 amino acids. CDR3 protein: CASSLAGTNYNEQFF. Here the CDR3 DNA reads TGTGCCAGCAGCTTAGCCGGGACTAATTACAATGAGCAGTTCTTC.

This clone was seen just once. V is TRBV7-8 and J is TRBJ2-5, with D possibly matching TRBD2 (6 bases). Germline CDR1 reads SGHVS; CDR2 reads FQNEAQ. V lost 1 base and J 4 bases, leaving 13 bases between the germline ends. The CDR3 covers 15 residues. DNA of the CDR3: TGTGCCAGCAGCTTAGTGCTGGGGAGGAGAGAGACCCAGTACTTC. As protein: CASSLVLGRRETQYF. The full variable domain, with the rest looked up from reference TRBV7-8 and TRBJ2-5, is GAGVSQSPRYKVAKRGQDVALRCDPISGHVSLFWYQQALGQGPEFLTYFQNEAQLDKSGLPSDRFFAERPEGSVSTLKIQRTQQEDSAVYLCASSLVLGRRETQYFGPGTRLLVL.

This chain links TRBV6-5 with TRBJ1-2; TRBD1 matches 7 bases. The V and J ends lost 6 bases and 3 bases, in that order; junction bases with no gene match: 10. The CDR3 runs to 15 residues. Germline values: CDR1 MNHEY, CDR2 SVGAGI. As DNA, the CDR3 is TGTGCCAGCAGGGACCTAACAGGGGAGGACTATGGCTACACCTTC. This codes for CASRDLTGEDYGYTF.

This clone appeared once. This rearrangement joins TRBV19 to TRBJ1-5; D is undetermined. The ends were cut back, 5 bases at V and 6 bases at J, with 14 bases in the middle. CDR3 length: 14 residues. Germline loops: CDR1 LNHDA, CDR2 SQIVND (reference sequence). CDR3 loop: CASSPPGGSQPQHF. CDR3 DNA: TGTGCCAGTAGTCCGCCGGGAGGGAGTCAGCCCCAGCATTTT.

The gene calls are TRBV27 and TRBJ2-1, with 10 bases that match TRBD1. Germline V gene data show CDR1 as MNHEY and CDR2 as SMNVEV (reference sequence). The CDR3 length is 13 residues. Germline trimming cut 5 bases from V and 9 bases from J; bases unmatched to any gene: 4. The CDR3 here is CASSPRDRGEQFF. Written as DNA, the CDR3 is TGTGCCAGCAGTCCCCGGGACAGGGGTGAGCAGTTCTTC.

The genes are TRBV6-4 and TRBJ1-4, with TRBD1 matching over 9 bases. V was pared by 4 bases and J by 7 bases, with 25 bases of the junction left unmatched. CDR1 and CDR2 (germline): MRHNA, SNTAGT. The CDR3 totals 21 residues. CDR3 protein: CASSASWNRTGEKTFTEKLFF. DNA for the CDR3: TGTGCCAGCAGTGCCTCGTGGAATCGGACAGGGGAGAAGACGTTTACTGAAAAACTGTTTTTT.

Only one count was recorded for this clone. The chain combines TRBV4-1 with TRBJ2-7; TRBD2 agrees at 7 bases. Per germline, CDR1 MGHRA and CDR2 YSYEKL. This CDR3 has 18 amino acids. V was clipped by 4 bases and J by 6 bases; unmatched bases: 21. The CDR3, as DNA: TGCGCCAGCAGCCCAAACTTTGGTTTTGCGGGAGATTACTCCGAGCAGTACTTC. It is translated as CASSPNFGFAGDYSEQYF.

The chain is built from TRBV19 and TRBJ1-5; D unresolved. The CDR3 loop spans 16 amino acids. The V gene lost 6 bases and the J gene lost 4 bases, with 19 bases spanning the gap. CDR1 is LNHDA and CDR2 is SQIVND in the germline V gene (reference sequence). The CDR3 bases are TGTGCCAGTAGACCGGTGGGTGCAGGAGGAAATCAGCCCCAGCATTTT. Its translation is CASRPVGAGGNQPQHF. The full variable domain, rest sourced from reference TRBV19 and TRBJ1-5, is DGGITQSPKYLFRKEGQNVTLSCEQNLNHDAMYWYRQDPGQGLRLIYYSQIVNDFQKGDIAEGYSVSREKKESFPLTVTSAQKNPTAFYLCASRPVGAGGNQPQHFGDGTRLSIL.

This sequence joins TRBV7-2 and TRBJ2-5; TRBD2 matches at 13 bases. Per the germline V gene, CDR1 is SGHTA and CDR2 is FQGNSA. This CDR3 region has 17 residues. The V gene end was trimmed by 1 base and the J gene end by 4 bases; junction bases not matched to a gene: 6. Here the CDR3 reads CASSLGRTSGRGETQYF. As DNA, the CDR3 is TGTGCCAGCAGCTTAGGCCGGACTAGCGGGAGAGGAGAGACCCAGTACTTC.

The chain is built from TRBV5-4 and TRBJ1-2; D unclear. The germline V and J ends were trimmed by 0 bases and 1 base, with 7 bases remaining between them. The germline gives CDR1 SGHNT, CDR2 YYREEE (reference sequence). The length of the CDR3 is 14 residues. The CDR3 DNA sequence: TGTGCCAGCAGCTTGGTACCGAGTAACTATGGCTACACCTTC. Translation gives CASSLVPSNYGYTF.

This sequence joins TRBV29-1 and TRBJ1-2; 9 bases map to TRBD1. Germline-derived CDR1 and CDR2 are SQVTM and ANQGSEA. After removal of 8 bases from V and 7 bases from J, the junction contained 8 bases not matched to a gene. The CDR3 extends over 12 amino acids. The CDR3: CSIRDREFGYTF. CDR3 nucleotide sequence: TGCAGCATCCGGGACAGGGAGTTTGGCTACACCTTC.

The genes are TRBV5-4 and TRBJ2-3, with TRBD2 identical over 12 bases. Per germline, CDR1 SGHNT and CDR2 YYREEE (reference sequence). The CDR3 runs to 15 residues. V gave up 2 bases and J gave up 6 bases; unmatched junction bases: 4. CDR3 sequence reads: CASSLLAGGPDTQYF. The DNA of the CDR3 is TGTGCCAGCAGCTTACTAGCGGGAGGCCCGGATACGCAGTATTTT.

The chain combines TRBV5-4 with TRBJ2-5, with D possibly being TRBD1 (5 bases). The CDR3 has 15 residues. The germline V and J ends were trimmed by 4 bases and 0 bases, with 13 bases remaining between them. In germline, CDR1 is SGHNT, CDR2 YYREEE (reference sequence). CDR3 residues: CASSPVGANQETQYF. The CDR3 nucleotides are TGTGCCAGCAGCCCCGTAGGGGCGAACCAAGAGACCCAGTACTTC.

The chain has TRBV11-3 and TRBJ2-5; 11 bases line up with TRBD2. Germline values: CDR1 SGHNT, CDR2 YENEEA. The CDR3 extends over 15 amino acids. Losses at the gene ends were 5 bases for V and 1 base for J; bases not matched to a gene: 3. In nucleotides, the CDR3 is TGTGCCAGCAGCGCAGGGACTAGCGGCCAAGAGACCCAGTACTTC. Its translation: CASSAGTSGQETQYF.

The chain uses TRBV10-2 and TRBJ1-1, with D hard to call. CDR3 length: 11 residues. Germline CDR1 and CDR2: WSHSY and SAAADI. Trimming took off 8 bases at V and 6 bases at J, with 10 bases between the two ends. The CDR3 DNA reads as TGCGCCAGCCGCAGAGCGGCTGAAGCTTTCTTT. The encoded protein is CASRRAAEAFF.

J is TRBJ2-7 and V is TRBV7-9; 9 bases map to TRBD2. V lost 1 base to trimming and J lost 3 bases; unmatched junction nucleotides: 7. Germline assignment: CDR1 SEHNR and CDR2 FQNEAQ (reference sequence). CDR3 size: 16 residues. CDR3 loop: CASSLVGLALSYEQYF. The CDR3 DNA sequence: TGTGCCAGCAGCTTAGTGGGACTAGCTTTGAGCTACGAGCAGTACTTC.

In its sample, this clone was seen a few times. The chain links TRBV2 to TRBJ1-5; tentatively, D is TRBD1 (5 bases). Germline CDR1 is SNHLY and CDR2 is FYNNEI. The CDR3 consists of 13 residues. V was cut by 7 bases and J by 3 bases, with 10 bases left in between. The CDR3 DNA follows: TGTGCCAGCAATGAGGGGCCCAATCAGCCCCAGCATTTT. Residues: CASNEGPNQPQHF.